The subject of this entry is one T cell receptor beta chain. Its recognized antigen is unknown. Per-nucleotide qualities are absent, and no much larger clonotype sits a single base away. The data originate from a study of PD-L1 blockade in urothelial cancer (dated by TCRdb to 2016 to 2017). Looking at the study overall: Every patient began therapy in 2014 and was given atezolizumab 1,200 mg intravenously every 3 weeks. Twenty-five of 29 patients were identified as males with urothelial cancer of bladder origin, and a prior smoking history was reported by 18 of 29 patients. Durable clinical benefit was defined as progression-free survival longer than 6 months, and TCR features were also tested against progression-free and overall survival. Blood samples yielded a median of 141,255 T cells and around 80,000 unique TCRs, with median clonality roughly 0.084. Twenty-nine patients had pretreatment blood TCR-seq, some 24 had at least one posttreatment blood collection, and some 24 had tumor TCR-seq. In the same patients, pretreatment tumors underwent whole exome sequencing and RNA sequencing in addition to TCR sequencing. Patients had an ECOG performance status of 0 or 1 and had received between 0 and 3 prior chemotherapy regimens. Blood samples were analyzed at two time points: 3 weeks after treatment start (second dose) and 6 weeks after treatment start. Durable clinical benefit was achieved by nine patients and was not achieved by 20 patients. The study was an exploratory multi-omic analysis of somatic, immune and clinical correlates of response to PD-L1 blockade with atezolizumab in urothelial cancer. Pretreatment tumor samples and matched peripheral blood, collected serially before and after atezolizumab treatment, underwent TCR sequencing.

On the study overall, not on this receptor specifically: Small sample size (n ≈ 27) and many exploratory analyses mean the results are intended to be hypothesis-generating. A pretreatment peripheral blood TCR clonality below the median was linked to improved progression-free and overall survival. Patients with durable benefit showed greater expansion of tumor-associated TCR clones in peripheral blood 3 weeks after starting treatment (n ≈ 21, p = 0.022).

What the time point label conveys for this sample: pretreatment peripheral blood. The cohort comprised around 30 patients with locally advanced or metastatic urothelial carcinoma treated at Memorial Sloan Kettering on a trial protocol. Peripheral blood mononuclear cells were collected pretreatment and during treatment, with between 1 and 8 total time points obtained per patient. The Qiagen DNeasy Blood extraction kit was used to purify genomic DNA from total PBMCs and from tumor samples. PBMCs were collected pretreatment and during treatment and were isolated and stored as previously described. The CDR3 numbers 15 residues from cysteine through phenylalanine. Only the CDR3 region is kept as DNA, spanning 45 bases read in frame from base 1. Trimming costs V 2 bases and J 8 bases, and their ends lie 18 bases apart. Per the germline V gene, SGHTA is the CDR1 and FQGNSA is the CDR2. Synthetic TCR analog templates were spiked into each PCR to estimate absolute template abundance from read counts. The immunoSEQ assay used bias-controlled V and J gene primers to amplify TCRbeta CDR3 regions from genomic DNA. Sequencing of rearranged TCRbeta segments was performed at approximately 20X coverage. From the authors' description of their analysis: Clustering was used to correct sequencing errors, and CDR3s were annotated against IMGT to assign V, D and J genes. Downstream analyses used only productive TCRbeta rearrangements, leaving out any out-of-frame or stop-codon sequences. To compute clonality, Shannon entropy was normalized by the log of the number of unique productive sequences and then subtracted from one. Clones differing between time points or between blood and tumor were identified by Fisher's exact test with Benjamini-Hochberg correction at adjusted p below 0.01. Here the immuneACCESS table is served through TCRdb, limited to in-frame sequences with V and J called. Missing clones are a known gap in these copies; in checked studies unresolved V genes cover under half, and the rest lacks a known reason. The V and J calls and clone size were taken over from that table, and D and trimming were inferred from the DNA. This sample has 15,000 to 20,000 clones in its table, and around 91% of those were observed once. The ten biggest clones cover approximately 11% of the sample.

The sample was PBMCs, taken around atezolizumab (anti-PD-L1) treatment. The sequence was collected from a man aged 70 or older with urothelial cancer. The chain uses TRBV7-2 and TRBJ1-2; matching of 6 bases hints at TRBD1 as the D gene. Here is the DNA: TGTGCCAGCAGCTTACTCCGTGGGGGAGGGGGAGGCTACACCTTC. Protein translation: CASSLLRGGGGGYTF.